This T cell receptor (beta chain) comes out of a study of blood T cell repertoires in COVID-19. Overall study: Italy, Spain and the United States were the sources of the convalescent and acute COVID-19 samples. The analysed material was cDNA or gDNA that came from T cells, B-cell-depleted T cells, or PBMCs.

Germline trimming cut 4 bases from V and 6 bases from J; bases unmatched to any gene: 1. Germline CDR1 reads MRHNA; CDR2 reads SNTAGT. CDR3 length equals 13 residues. In the original processing: Estimated nucleated cell counts came from reference gene primer amplification. Assay: immunoSEQ multiplex PCR; the TCRdb copy retains only in-frame clones and omits some. That table furnishes V, J and clone size, whereas the DNA furnished D and trimming. The sample holds around 120,000 clones, approximately 80% seen once. V usage is TRBV6-4 and J usage is TRBJ2-2; 8 nucleotides align to TRBD1. The sequencing sample was made of peripheral blood. The clonotype was recovered from an older man with acute or convalescent COVID-19. CDR3 DNA: TGTGCCAGCAGTGCAGGGGGCGCCGGGGAGCTGTTTTTT. This codes for CASSAGGAGELFF.